This T cell receptor beta chain came from a study of identical twins. TCRdb passed the 5' RACE reads through MiXCR, listing each CDR3 protein once. Of hundreds of thousands of distinct CDR3 sequences detected, approximately 25% appear once; the ten largest clones hold roughly 2.8%. Only a few counts were recorded for this clonotype. Its antigen is not known. General study findings and limits: High-abundance cord blood beta clonotypes had fewer insertions; memory repertoires showed none.

The same sample was also studied in work on T cells expressing NK-cell markers. Per that paper: All TCR beta repertoires analysed originated from sorted CD3+CD56+NKG2C+, CD3+CD56+NKG2C- and CD3+CD56-NKG2C+ T cells. For roughly 6 donors, the dominant NKG2C+ clonotypes made up about 1.0-7.5% of their CD8+ T cells. Expanded clones of NKG2C+ T cells had an unclear HCMV specificity.

Sequenced: CD4+ T cells sorted from blood. This TCR was sampled from a woman aged 18-29 years in good health.

The CDR3 here is CASSPQTGPYGYTF. Written as DNA, the CDR3 is TGTGCCAGCAGCCCACAGACAGGTCCCTATGGCTACACCTTC. V usage is TRBV9 and J usage is TRBJ1-2; weak D call: TRBD1 (6 bases). The CDR3 loop spans 14 amino acids. Germline CDR1 is SGDLS and CDR2 is YYNGEE. Trimming pared 4 bases from V and 4 bases from J, leaving 14 bases between.